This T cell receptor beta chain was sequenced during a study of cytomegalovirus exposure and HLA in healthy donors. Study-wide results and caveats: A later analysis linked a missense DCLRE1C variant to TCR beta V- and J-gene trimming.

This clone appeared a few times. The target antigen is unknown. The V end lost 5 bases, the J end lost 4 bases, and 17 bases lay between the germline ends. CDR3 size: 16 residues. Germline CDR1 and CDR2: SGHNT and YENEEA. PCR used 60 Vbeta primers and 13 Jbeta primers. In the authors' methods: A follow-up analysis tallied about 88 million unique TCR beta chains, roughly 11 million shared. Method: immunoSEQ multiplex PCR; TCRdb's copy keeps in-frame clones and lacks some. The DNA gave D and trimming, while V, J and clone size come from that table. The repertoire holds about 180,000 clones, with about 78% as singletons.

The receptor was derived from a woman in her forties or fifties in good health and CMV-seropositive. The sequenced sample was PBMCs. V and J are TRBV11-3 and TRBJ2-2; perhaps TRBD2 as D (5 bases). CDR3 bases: TGTGCCAGCAGCCTGCGGGTCGGGCAGATCACCGGGGAGCTGTTTTTT. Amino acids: CASSLRVGQITGELFF.